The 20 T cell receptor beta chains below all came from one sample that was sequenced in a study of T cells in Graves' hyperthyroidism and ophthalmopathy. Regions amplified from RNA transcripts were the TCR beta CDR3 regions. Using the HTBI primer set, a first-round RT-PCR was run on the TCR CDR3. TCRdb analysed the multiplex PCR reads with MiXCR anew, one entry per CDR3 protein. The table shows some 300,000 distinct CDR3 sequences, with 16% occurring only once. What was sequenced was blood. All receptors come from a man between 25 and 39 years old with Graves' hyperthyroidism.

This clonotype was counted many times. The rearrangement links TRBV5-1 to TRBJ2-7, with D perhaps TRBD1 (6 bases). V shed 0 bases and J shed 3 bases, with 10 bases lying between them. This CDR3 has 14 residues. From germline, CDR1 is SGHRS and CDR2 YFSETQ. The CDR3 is CASSLGGTLYEQYF. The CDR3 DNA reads TGCGCCAGCAGCTTGGGAGGGACACTCTACGAGCAGTACTTC.

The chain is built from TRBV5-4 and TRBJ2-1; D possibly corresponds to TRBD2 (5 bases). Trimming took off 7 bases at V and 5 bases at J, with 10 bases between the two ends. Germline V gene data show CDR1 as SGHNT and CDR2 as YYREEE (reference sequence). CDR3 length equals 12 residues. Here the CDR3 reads CASGRHNNEQFF. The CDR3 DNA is TGTGCCAGCGGGAGACACAACAATGAGCAGTTCTTC.

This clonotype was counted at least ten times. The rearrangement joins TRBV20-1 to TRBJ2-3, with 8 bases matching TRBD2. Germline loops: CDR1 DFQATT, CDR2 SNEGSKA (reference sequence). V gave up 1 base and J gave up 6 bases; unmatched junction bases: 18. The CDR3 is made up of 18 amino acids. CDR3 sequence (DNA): TGCAGTGCTAGAGTCGCGGAGAGGTTAGCGGGACCCACGGATACGCAGTATTTT. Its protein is CSARVAERLAGPTDTQYF.

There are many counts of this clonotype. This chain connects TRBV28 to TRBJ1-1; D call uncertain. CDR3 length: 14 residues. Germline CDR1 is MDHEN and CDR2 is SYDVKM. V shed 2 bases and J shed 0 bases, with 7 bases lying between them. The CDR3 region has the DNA TGTGCCAGCAGTTTAAGTGTGTTGAACACTGAAGCTTTCTTT. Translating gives CASSLSVLNTEAFF. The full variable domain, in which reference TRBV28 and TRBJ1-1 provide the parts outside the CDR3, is DVKVTQSSRYLVKRTGEKVFLECVQDMDHENMFWYRQDPGLGLRLIYFSYDVKMKEKGDIPEGYSVSREKKERFSLILESASTNQTSMYLCASSLSVLNTEAFFGQGTRLTVV.

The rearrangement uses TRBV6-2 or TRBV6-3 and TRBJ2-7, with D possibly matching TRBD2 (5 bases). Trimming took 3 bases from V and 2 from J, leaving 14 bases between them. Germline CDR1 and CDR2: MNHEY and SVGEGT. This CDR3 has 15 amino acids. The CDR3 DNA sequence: TGTGCCAGCAGTTATCTTACGGGAAGCCCCTACGAGCAGTACTTC. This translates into CASSYLTGSPYEQYF.

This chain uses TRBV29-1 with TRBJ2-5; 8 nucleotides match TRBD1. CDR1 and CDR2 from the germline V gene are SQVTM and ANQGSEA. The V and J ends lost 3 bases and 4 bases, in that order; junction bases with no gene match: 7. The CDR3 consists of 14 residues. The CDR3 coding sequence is TGCAGCGTTGACGGACAGGGAGTAGTAGAGACCCAGTACTTC. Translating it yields CSVDGQGVVETQYF. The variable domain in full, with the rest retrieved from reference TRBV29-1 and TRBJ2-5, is SAVISQKPSRDICQRGTSLTIQCQVDSQVTMMFWYRQQPGQSLTLIATANQGSEATYESGFVIDKFPISRPNLTFSTLTVSNMSPEDSSIYLCSVDGQGVVETQYFGPGTRLLVL.

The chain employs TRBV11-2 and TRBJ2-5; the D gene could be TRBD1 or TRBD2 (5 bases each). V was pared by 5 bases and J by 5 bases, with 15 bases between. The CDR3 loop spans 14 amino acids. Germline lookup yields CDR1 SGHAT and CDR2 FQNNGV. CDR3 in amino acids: CASSLRDEAETQYF. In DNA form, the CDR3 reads TGTGCCAGCAGCCTACGGGACGAGGCGGAGACCCAGTACTTC.

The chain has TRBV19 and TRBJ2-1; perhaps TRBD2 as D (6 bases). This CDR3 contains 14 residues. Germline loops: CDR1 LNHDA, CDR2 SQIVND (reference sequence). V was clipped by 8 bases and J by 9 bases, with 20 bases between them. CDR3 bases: TGTGCCAGTCGGGGACTCTCACAAAGGGGTGAGCAGTTCTTC. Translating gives CASRGLSQRGEQFF.

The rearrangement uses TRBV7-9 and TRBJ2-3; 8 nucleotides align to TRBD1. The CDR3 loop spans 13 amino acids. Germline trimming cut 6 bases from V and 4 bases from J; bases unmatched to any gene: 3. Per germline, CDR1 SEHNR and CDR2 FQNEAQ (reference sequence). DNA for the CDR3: TGTGCCAGCAGGACAGGGGTGGCAGATACGCAGTATTTT. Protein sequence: CASRTGVADTQYF. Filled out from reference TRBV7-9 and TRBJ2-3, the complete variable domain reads DTGVSQNPRHKITKRGQNVTFRCDPISEHNRLYWYRQTLGQGPEFLTYFQNEAQLEKSRLLSDRFSAERPKGSFSTLEIQRTEQGDSAMYLCASRTGVADTQYFGPGTRLTVL.

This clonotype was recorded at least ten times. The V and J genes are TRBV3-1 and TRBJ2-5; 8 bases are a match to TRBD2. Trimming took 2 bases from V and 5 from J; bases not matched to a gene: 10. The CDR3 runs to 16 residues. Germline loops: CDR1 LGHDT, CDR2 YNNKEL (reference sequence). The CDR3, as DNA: TGTGCCAGCAGCCAACCCCCCCCAGCGGGAGTGGAGACCCAGTACTTC. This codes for CASSQPPPAGVETQYF.

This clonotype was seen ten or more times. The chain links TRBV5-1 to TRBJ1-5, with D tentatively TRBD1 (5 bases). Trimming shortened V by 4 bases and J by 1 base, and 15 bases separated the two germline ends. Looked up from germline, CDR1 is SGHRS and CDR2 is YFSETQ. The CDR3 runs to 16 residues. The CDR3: CASSPGTGLSNQPQHF. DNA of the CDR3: TGCGCCAGCAGCCCTGGGACTGGGTTAAGCAATCAGCCCCAGCATTTT.

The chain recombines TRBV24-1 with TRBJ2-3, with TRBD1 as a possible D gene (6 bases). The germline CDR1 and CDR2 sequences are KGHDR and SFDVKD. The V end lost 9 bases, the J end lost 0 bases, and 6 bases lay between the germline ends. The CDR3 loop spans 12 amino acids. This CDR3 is CATGGSTDTQYF. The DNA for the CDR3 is TGTGCCACCGGGGGCAGCACAGATACGCAGTATTTT.

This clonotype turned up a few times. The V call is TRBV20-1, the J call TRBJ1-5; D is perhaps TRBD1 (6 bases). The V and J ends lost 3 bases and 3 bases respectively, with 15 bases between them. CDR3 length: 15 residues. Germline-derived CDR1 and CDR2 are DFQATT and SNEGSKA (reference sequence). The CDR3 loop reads CSASQGSQDNQPQHF. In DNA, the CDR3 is TGCAGTGCTAGTCAGGGGTCACAGGACAATCAGCCCCAGCATTTT.

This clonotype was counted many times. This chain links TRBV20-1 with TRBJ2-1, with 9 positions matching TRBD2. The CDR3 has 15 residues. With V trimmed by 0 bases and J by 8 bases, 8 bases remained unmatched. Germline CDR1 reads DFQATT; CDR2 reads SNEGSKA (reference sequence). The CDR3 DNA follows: TGCAGTGCTAGAGATAGCGGGAGCGGTCTGGATGAGCAGTTCTTC. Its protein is CSARDSGSGLDEQFF.

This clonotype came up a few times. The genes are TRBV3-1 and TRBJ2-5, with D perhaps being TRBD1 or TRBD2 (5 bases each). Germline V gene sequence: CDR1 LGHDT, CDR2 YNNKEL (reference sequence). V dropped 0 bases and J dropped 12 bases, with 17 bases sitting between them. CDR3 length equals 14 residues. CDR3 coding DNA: TGTGCCAGCAGCCAAGATCGTGGGGGTCCTGGGGAGTACTTC. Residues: CASSQDRGGPGEYF.

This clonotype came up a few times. In DNA form, the CDR3 reads TGTGCCAGCAGCGTCTCACTCAGGGGCCGGGAGACCCAGTACTTC. Translating gives CASSVSLRGRETQYF. The gene calls are TRBV9 and TRBJ2-5; possibly TRBD1 for D (6 bases). The V gene lost 2 bases and the J gene lost 5 bases, with 16 bases spanning the gap. CDR3 length: 15 amino acids. Germline-derived CDR1 and CDR2 are SGDLS and YYNGEE.

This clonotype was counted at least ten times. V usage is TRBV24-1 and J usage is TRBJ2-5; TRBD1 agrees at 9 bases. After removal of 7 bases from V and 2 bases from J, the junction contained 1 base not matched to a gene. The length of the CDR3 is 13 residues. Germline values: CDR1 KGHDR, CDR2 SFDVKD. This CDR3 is CATSDRGQETQYF. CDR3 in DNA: TGTGCCACCAGCGACAGGGGGCAAGAGACCCAGTACTTC.

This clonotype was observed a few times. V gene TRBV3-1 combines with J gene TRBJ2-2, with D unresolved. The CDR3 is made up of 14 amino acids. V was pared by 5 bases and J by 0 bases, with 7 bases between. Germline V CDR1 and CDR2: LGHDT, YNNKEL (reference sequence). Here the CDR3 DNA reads TGTGCCAGCAGCTCCGGCCCGAACACCGGGGAGCTGTTTTTT. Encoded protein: CASSSGPNTGELFF.

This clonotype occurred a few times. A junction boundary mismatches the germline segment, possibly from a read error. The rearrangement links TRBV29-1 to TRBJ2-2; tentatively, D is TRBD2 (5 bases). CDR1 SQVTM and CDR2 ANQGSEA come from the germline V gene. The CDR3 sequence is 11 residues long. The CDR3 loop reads CSGRATRELFF. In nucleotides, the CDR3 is TGCAGCGGGCGGGCCACCCGGGAGCTGTTTTTT.

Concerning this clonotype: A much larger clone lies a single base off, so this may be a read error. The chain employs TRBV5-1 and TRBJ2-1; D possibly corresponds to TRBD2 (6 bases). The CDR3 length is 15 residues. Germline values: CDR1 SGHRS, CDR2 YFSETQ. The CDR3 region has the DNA TGCGTCACTCAACCAGCGGAGGGTTCCTACAATGAGCAGTTCTTC. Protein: CVTQPAEGSYNEQFF. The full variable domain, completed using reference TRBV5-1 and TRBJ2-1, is KAGVTQTPRYLIKTRGQQVTLSCSPISGHRSVSWYQQTPGQGLQFLFEYFSETQRNKGNFPGRFSGRQFSNSRSEMNVSTLELGDSALYLCVTQPAEGSYNEQFFGPGTRLTVL.